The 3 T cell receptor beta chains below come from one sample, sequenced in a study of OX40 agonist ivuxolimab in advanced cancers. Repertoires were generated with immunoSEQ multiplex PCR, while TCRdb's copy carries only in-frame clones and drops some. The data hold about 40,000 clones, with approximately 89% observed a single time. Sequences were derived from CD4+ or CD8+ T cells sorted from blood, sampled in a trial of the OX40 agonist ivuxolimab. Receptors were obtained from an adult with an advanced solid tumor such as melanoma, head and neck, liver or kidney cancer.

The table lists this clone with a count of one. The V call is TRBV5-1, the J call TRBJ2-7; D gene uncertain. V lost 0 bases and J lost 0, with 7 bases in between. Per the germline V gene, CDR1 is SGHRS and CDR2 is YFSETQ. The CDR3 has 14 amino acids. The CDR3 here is CASSLDSASYEQYF. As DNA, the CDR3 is TGCGCCAGCAGCTTGGACAGTGCCTCCTACGAGCAGTACTTC.

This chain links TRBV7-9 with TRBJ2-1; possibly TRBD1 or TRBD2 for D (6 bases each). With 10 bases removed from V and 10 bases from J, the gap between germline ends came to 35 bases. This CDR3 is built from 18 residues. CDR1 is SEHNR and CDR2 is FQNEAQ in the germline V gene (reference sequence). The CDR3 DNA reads TGTGCCACCAGGCCCCGGGGAGACCGGGACCCGACCGGGGGCGAGCAGTTCTTC. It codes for CATRPRGDRDPTGGEQFF.

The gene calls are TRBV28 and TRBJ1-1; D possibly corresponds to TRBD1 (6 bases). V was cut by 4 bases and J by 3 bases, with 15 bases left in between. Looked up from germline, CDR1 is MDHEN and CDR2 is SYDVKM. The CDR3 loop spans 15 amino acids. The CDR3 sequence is CASSWGPRVYTEAFF. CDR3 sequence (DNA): TGTGCCAGCAGTTGGGGGCCCCGGGTTTACACTGAAGCTTTCTTT.